This TCR beta chain was recorded in a study of blood T cell repertoires in COVID-19 (dated by TCRdb to 2018 to 2020). Regarding the research as a whole: The collaborator samples originated in the United States, Italy and Spain and spanned the acute and convalescent phases of COVID-19. The material from the prospective study consisted of cDNA or gDNA derived from T cells, B-cell-depleted T cells, or PBMCs. Deeply sampled blood TCRbeta repertoires from subjects exposed to, actively infected with, or recovered from COVID-19 were included in the dataset. A freely available public database, intended as a resource for researchers studying the immune response to SARS-CoV-2, is where the repertoires were released. The samples were drawn from two sources: the first 160 participants of the ongoing ImmuneRACE study, and 1,254 subjects contributed by 6 global collaborators. Sample metadata almost always included a de-identified subject ID, COVID-19 status, age in years and sex. Where available, HLA class I and class II types were taken from metadata supplied by the sample provider and were not determined by assay-based typing. Overall study results and their limits: Clinical and demographic metadata were provided uncurated, with the amount varying by source and participant.

Whole blood was collected in K2EDTA tubes by collaborating institutions according to the institutions' own protocols. For TCRbeta analysis, collaborators shipped samples as frozen whole blood, isolated PBMCs, or DNA extracted from either of those sample types. Remarks on this clone: Its antigen specificity is not known. No base qualities exist here, and no much larger clone lies one base off it.

As encoded in the germline V gene, CDR1 is MGHRA while CDR2 is YSYEKL. V was cut back by 4 bases and J by 6 bases, leaving a gap of 16 bases between them. There are 14 amino acids in the CDR3, from cysteine to phenylalanine inclusive. The sequence is cut down to CDR3 DNA, 42 bases in frame from base 1. TCRbeta CDR3 regions were amplified from genomic DNA by means of the immunoSEQ Assay, a bias-controlled multiplex PCR. As for how the authors treated the data: The number of nucleated cells in each sample was estimated by amplification of reference gene primers within the assay. To quantify the absolute abundance of each unique TCRbeta CDR3 rearrangement, sequence reads were collapsed and filtered. For each sample, productive Simpson clonality was calculated as the square root of Simpson's diversity index over productive rearrangements. Drawn from immuneACCESS, this table holds only the in-frame rearrangements with V and J called that TCRdb kept. Clones are partly lost; checked studies trace under half to an unresolved V gene and leave the rest unexplained. From that table come the V and J calls and clone size; the DNA was used to work out D and trimming. For this sample there are approximately 330,000 clones; roughly 90% appear just once. Jointly, the top ten make up 3% to 4% of the sample.

Rearrangement joined TRBV4-1 to TRBJ2-7; the D gene is possibly TRBD2, with 5 bases matching. Sequenced material: peripheral blood. The origin of this receptor is a woman aged 45-65 years with active or convalescent COVID-19. The CDR3 region: CASSPLGVLIEQYF. The nucleotide sequence reads TGCGCCAGCAGCCCGCTCGGGGTTTTGATCGAGCAGTACTTC.